Following are 20 T cell receptor beta chains from one sample sequenced in a study of OX40 agonist ivuxolimab in advanced cancers. The method was the immunoSEQ multiplex PCR assay. TCRdb holds this immuneACCESS table with in-frame rearrangements only. Some clones are missing; in checked studies, unresolved V genes explain under half, and the rest has no known cause. Here the sample has about 21,000 clones; around 87% occur a single time. The ten largest make up 15% to 20% of the sample. Sequencing used CD4+ or CD8+ T cells sorted from blood, obtained in a trial of the OX40 agonist ivuxolimab. The receptors originated from an adult with an advanced solid tumor such as melanoma, head and neck, liver or kidney cancer.

On this clone itself: Without the conserved terminal phenylalanine or tryptophan, this CDR3 likely stems from a read error. V is TRBV7-9 and J is TRBJ2-2; D is unresolved. Trimming took 3 bases from V and 7 from J, leaving 9 bases between them. Germline CDR1 and CDR2: SEHNR and FQNEAQ (reference sequence). There are 13 residues in the CDR3. The CDR3 region has the DNA TGTGCCAGCAGCTTGCTAGTTGACGGGGAGCTGTTTCTT. It codes for CASSLLVDGELFL.

The chain is built from TRBV10-2 and TRBJ1-2; no definite D call. The CDR3 runs 11 residues. The germline gives CDR1 WSHSY, CDR2 SAAADI. Trimming took off 3 bases at V and 5 bases at J, with 4 bases between the two ends. CDR3 loop: CASSDTYGYTF. In DNA form, the CDR3 reads TGCGCCAGCAGTGACACTTATGGCTACACCTTC.

V and J are TRBV6-5 and TRBJ2-7; D not certain. The germline V gene encodes CDR1 MNHEY and CDR2 SVGAGI. The CDR3 is 14 residues long. Trimming took 5 bases from V and 2 from J, leaving 13 bases between them. CDR3 loop: CASSLLMGTYEQYF. CDR3 bases: TGTGCCAGCAGTCTCCTAATGGGAACCTACGAGCAGTACTTC.

In its sample, this clone was seen once. This chain links TRBV7-9 with TRBJ1-1; D is unclear. The CDR3 runs to 16 residues. CDR1 is SEHNR, CDR2 FQNEAQ, per germline (reference sequence). V was pared by 4 bases and J by 2 bases, with 17 bases between. The DNA for the CDR3 is TGTGCCAGCAGCTGGCTAATTAGGGAATACAACACTGAAGCTTTCTTT. Its protein product is CASSWLIREYNTEAFF.

V and J are TRBV7-9 and TRBJ1-1; 8 bases map to TRBD1. CDR3 length: 15 amino acids. The ends lost 1 base at V and 5 bases at J; junction bases unmatched: 6. CDR1 is SEHNR, CDR2 FQNEAQ, per germline (reference sequence). CDR3 sequence: CASSLVQGARTEAFF. CDR3 DNA sequence: TGTGCCAGCAGCTTAGTGCAGGGGGCGAGAACTGAAGCTTTCTTT.

The chain employs TRBV2 and TRBJ2-1; 11 bases are a match to TRBD2. Trimming cost V 5 bases and J 5 bases; bases outside gene matches: 8. This CDR3 has 16 amino acids. In germline, CDR1 is SNHLY, CDR2 FYNNEI. The CDR3 sequence: CASSRLAGGSHNEQFF. The CDR3 region has the DNA TGTGCCAGCAGTCGCCTAGCGGGGGGTTCCCACAATGAGCAGTTCTTC. The full variable domain, completed using reference TRBV2 and TRBJ2-1, is EPEVTQTPSHQVTQMGQEVILRCVPISNHLYFYWYRQILGQKVEFLVSFYNNEISEKSEIFDDQFSVERPDGSNFTLKIRSTKLEDSAMYFCASSRLAGGSHNEQFFGPGTRLTVL.

The chain couples TRBV2 to TRBJ2-2, with D perhaps TRBD2 (6 bases). The CDR3 runs 15 residues. The ends were cut back, 8 bases at V and 3 bases at J, with 16 bases in the middle. The germline V gene has CDR1 SNHLY and CDR2 FYNNEI. CDR3 nucleotide sequence: TGTGCCAGCGGTTCCGGGACTCGATACACCGGGGAGCTGTTTTTT. As protein: CASGSGTRYTGELFF.

The chain uses TRBV10-1 and TRBJ1-2; D call uncertain. This CDR3 has 15 residues. Between the trimmed V and J ends, which lost 4 bases and 4 bases, there was a span of 16 bases. Per the germline V gene, CDR1 is WNHNN and CDR2 is SYGVQD (reference sequence). The CDR3 region has the DNA TGCGCCAGCAGTGTGCCATCGCGAAAGACCTATGGCTACACCTTC. Encoded protein: CASSVPSRKTYGYTF.

This rearrangement joins TRBV9 to TRBJ1-4; no firm D call. This CDR3 contains 15 residues. Trimming cost V 0 bases and J 2 bases, with 8 bases left between them. Germline CDR1 SGDLS, CDR2 YYNGEE. The CDR3 reads CASSVGRATNEKLFF. The CDR3 coding sequence is TGTGCCAGCAGCGTAGGGCGGGCCACTAATGAAAAACTGTTTTTT.

The gene calls are TRBV27 and TRBJ2-7, with 8 bases identical to TRBD2. This CDR3 spans 14 amino acids. With V trimmed by 8 bases and J by 3 bases, 9 bases remained unmatched. CDR1 and CDR2 from the germline V gene are MNHEY and SMNVEV (reference sequence). As DNA, the CDR3 is TGTGCCAGCCGCTCGTTAGGGACTAGCTACGAGCAGTACTTC. It is translated as CASRSLGTSYEQYF.

The rearrangement uses TRBV4-1 and TRBJ1-1; 9 nucleotides line up with TRBD1. This CDR3 comprises 15 residues. V lost 3 bases, J lost 3 bases, and 5 bases stayed unmatched. CDR1 is MGHRA and CDR2 is YSYEKL in the germline V gene. In DNA, the CDR3 is TGCGCCAGCAGCCAGAGCCGACAGGGGGACACTGAAGCTTTCTTT. This encodes CASSQSRQGDTEAFF.

This clone was detected only a few times. The chain has TRBV5-1 and TRBJ2-7, with 12 bases that match TRBD1. The ends lost 4 bases at V and 5 bases at J; junction bases unmatched: 10. Germline V CDR1 and CDR2: SGHRS, YFSETQ. This CDR3 has 16 residues. The CDR3 loop reads CASSPNLGTGGNEQYF. CDR3 DNA sequence: TGCGCCAGCAGCCCTAACCTCGGGACAGGGGGCAACGAGCAGTACTTC.

The chain links TRBV29-1 to TRBJ2-5; D call uncertain. CDR1 and CDR2 from the germline V gene are SQVTM and ANQGSEA. V was clipped by 3 bases and J by 1 base, with 9 bases between them. The CDR3 extends over 13 amino acids. CDR3 protein: CSVEDRTQETQYF. The DNA for the CDR3 is TGCAGCGTTGAGGACCGAACCCAAGAGACCCAGTACTTC.

The chain has TRBV4-1 and TRBJ2-4; the D call may be TRBD1 or TRBD2 (7 bases each). The CDR3 contains 16 residues. With 0 bases removed from V and 8 bases from J, the gap between germline ends came to 17 bases. The germline CDR1 and CDR2 sequences are MGHRA and YSYEKL. CDR3 amino acids: CASSQEGGLRGDIQYF. The CDR3 DNA reads TGCGCCAGCAGCCAAGAGGGAGGGCTCAGGGGGGACATTCAGTACTTC.

The chain recombines TRBV14 with TRBJ1-3; no definite D call. The V end lost 1 base, the J end lost 4 bases, and 5 bases lay between the germline ends. The CDR3 contains 13 residues. In germline, CDR1 is SGHDN, CDR2 FVKESK. CDR3: CASSQVGGNTIYF. The CDR3 nucleotides read TGTGCCAGCAGCCAAGTGGGGGGAAACACCATATATTTT.

This rearrangement joins TRBV27 to TRBJ2-4; 7 nucleotides match TRBD2. J lost 8 bases, V lost 0 bases, and 7 bases had no gene match. The CDR3 contains 15 residues. CDR1 and CDR2 from the germline V gene are MNHEY and SMNVEV (reference sequence). The CDR3 loop is CASSLSSGVGDIQYF. The DNA for the CDR3 is TGTGCCAGCAGTTTATCAAGCGGGGTTGGTGACATTCAGTACTTC.

A few counts support this clone. The chain combines TRBV6-4 with TRBJ2-2; D is unresolved. The CDR3 spans 13 residues. Germline values: CDR1 MRHNA, CDR2 SNTAGT. V was clipped by 4 bases and J by 0 bases, with 3 bases between them. The DNA of the CDR3 is TGTGCCAGCAGTGGGACGAACACCGGGGAGCTGTTTTTT. Protein sequence: CASSGTNTGELFF.

The J gene is TRBJ1-1, the V gene TRBV30, with TRBD1 as a possible D gene (5 bases). The CDR3 is 12 amino acids. Germline lookup yields CDR1 GTSNPN and CDR2 SVGIG (reference sequence). Trimming cost V 3 bases and J 1 base, with 6 bases left between them. The CDR3 region is CAWSGQNTEAFF. The CDR3 bases are TGTGCCTGGAGCGGACAGAACACTGAAGCTTTCTTT.

The rearrangement uses TRBV12-5 and TRBJ1-2; D call uncertain. CDR3 size: 16 residues. With 1 base removed from V and 7 bases from J, the gap between germline ends came to 19 bases. Germline CDR1 is LGHNT and CDR2 is FRNRAP. Here the CDR3 DNA reads TGTGCTAGTGGTTTGGAGCCCGGAAGGGATAGGAGTGGCTACACCTTC. Encoded protein: CASGLEPGRDRSGYTF.

This clone was seen a single time. The chain is built from TRBV27 and TRBJ2-2; D may be TRBD1 (6 bases). The CDR3 extends over 15 amino acids. The germline CDR1 and CDR2 sequences are MNHEY and SMNVEV (reference sequence). V was shortened by 8 bases and J by 0 bases, with 13 bases between the two germline ends. This CDR3 is CASRTGHPNTGELFF. CDR3 nucleotides: TGTGCCAGCCGAACGGGACACCCGAACACCGGGGAGCTGTTTTTT.